This T cell receptor beta chain is drawn from a study of OX40 agonist ivuxolimab in advanced cancers. Germline V gives CDR1 SGHVS, CDR2 FNYEAQ. The germline V and J ends were trimmed by 5 bases and 3 bases, with 8 bases remaining between them. The CDR3 length is 13 residues. Generated by immunoSEQ multiplex PCR, the TCRdb table keeps only in-frame clones and is missing some. The sample includes about 59,000 clones, 75% to 95% seen only once; the top ten take roughly 13%. The rearrangement links TRBV7-6 to TRBJ1-5; D is ambiguous. The material was CD4+ or CD8+ T cells sorted from blood, obtained in a trial of the OX40 agonist ivuxolimab. This clonotype was obtained from an adult with an advanced solid tumor such as melanoma, head and neck, liver or kidney cancer. CDR3 nucleotides: TGTGCCAGCAGCCTAGGAACCAATCAGCCCCAGCATTTT. Translating gives CASSLGTNQPQHF.